This T cell receptor beta chain appears in the sequencing data of a study of T cell changes during pregnancy in multiple sclerosis. The CDR3 length is 14 residues. Per the germline V gene, CDR1 is GTSNPN and CDR2 is SVGIG (reference sequence). Trimming removed 8 bases from V and 0 bases from J, with 16 bases in between. Assay: immunoSEQ multiplex PCR; the TCRdb copy retains only in-frame clones and omits some. The repertoire holds 55,000 to 75,000 clones, with around 91% as singletons. The clonotype originates from a female donor in good health, enrolled as a control in a pregnancy study. The specimen was peripheral blood, collected in the third trimester of pregnancy. The genes are TRBV30 and TRBJ1-2; D possibly corresponds to TRBD1 (6 bases). CDR3 loop: CAGYRDKSNYGYTF. The CDR3 DNA sequence: TGTGCCGGCTACCGGGACAAATCTAACTATGGCTACACCTTC.